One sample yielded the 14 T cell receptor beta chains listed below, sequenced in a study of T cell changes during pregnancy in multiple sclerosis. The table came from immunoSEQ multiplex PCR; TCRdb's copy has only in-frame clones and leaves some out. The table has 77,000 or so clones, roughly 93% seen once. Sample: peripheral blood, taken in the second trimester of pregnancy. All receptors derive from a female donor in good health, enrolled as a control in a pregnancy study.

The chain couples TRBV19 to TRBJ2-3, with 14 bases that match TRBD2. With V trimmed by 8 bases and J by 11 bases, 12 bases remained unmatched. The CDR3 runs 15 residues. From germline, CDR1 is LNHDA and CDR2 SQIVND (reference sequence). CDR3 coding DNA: TGTGCCAGTCGGACTAGCGGGGGGTTCTTCCCTAGGCAGTATTTT. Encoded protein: CASRTSGGFFPRQYF.

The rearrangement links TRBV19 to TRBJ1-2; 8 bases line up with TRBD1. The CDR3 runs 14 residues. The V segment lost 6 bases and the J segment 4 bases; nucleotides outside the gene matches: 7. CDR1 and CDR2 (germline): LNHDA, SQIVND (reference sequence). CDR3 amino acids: CASRRDRGGYGYTF. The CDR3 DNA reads TGTGCCAGTAGACGCGACAGGGGAGGCTATGGCTACACCTTC.

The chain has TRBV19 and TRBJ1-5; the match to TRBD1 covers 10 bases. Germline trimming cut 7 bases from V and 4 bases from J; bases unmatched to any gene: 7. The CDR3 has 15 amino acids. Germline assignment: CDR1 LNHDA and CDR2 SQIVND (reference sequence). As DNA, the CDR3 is TGTGCCAGTACCAATGGGGGACAGGGGAATCAGCCCCAGCATTTT. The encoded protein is CASTNGGQGNQPQHF. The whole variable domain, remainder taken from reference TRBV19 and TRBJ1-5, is DGGITQSPKYLFRKEGQNVTLSCEQNLNHDAMYWYRQDPGQGLRLIYYSQIVNDFQKGDIAEGYSVSREKKESFPLTVTSAQKNPTAFYLCASTNGGQGNQPQHFGDGTRLSIL.

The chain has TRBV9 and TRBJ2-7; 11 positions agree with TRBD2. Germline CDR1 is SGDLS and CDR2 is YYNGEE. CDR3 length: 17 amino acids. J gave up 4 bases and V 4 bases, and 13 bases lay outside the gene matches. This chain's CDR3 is CASSLSPASGGLYEQYF. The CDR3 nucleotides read TGTGCCAGCAGCCTATCCCCCGCTAGCGGGGGGTTATACGAGCAGTACTTC. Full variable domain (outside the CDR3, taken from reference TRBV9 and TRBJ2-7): DSGVTQTPKHLITATGQRVTLRCSPRSGDLSVYWYQQSLDQGLQFLIQYYNGEERAKGNILERFSAQQFPDLHSELNLSSLELGDSALYFCASSLSPASGGLYEQYFGPGTRLTVT.

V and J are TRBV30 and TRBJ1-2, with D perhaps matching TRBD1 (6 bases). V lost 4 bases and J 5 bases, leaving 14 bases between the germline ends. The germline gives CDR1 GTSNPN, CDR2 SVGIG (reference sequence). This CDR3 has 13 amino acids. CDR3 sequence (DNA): TGTGCCTGGACCCCGGACAGACAGTATGGCTACACCTTC. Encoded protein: CAWTPDRQYGYTF.

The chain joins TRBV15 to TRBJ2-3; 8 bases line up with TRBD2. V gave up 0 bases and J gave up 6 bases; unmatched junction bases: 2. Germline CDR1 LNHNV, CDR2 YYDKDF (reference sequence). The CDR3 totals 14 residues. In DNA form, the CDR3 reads TGTGCCACCAGCAGAGATGCGGGGGGTGATACGCAGTATTTT. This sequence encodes CATSRDAGGDTQYF. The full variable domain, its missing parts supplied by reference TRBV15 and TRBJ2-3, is DAMVIQNPRYQVTQFGKPVTLSCSQTLNHNVMYWYQQKSSQAPKLLFHYYDKDFNNEADTPDNFQSRRPNTSFCFLDIRSPGLGDTAMYLCATSRDAGGDTQYFGPGTRLTVL.

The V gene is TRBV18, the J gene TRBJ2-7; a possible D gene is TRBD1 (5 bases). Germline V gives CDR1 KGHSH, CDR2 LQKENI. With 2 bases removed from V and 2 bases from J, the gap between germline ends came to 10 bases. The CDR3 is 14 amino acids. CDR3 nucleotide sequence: TGTGCCAGCTCACCATTGGGGCGCACCTACGAGCAGTACTTC. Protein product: CASSPLGRTYEQYF.

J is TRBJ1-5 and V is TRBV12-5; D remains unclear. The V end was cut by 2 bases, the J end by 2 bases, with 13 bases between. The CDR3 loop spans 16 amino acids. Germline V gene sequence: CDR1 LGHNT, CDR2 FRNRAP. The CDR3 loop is CASGLLPLRGNQPQHF. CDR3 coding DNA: TGTGCTAGTGGTTTGCTCCCTTTGAGGGGCAATCAGCCCCAGCATTTT.

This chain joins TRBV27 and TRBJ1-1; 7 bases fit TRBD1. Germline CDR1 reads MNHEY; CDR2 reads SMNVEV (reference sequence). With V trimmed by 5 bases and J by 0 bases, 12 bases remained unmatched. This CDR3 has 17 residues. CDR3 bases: TGTGCCAGCAGTGGGGTGGACAGGAACAACATGAACACTGAAGCTTTCTTT. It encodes CASSGVDRNNMNTEAFF.

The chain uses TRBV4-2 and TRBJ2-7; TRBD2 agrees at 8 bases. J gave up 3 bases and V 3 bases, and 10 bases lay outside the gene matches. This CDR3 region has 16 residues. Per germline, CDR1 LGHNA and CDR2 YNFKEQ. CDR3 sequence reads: CASSHAGGGSNYEQYF. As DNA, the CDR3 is TGTGCCAGCAGCCACGCCGGGGGGGGATCGAACTACGAGCAGTACTTC.

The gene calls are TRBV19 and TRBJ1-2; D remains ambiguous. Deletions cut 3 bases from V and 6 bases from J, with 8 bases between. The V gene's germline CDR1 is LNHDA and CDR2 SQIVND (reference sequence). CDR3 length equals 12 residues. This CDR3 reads CASSIWENGYTF. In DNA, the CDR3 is TGTGCCAGTAGTATTTGGGAGAATGGCTACACCTTC.

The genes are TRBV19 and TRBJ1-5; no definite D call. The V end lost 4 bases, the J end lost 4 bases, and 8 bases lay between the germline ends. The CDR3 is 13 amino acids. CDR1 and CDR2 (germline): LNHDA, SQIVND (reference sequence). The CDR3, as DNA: TGTGCCAGTAGTACAGCGGGGAATCAGCCCCAGCATTTT. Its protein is CASSTAGNQPQHF.

CDR3 in amino acids: CASSIGAGLAGGYEQYF. The DNA for the CDR3 is TGTGCCAGTAGTATAGGCGCGGGGCTGGCCGGGGGCTACGAGCAGTACTTC. The V and J genes are TRBV19 and TRBJ2-7; maybe TRBD2 (6 bases). The CDR3 length is 17 residues. The germline CDR1 and CDR2 sequences are LNHDA and SQIVND (reference sequence). V lost 1 base and J lost 3, with 19 bases in between.

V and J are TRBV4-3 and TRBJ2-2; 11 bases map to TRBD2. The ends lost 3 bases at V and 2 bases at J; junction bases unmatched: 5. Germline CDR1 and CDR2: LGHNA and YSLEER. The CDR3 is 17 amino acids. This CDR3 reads CASSQDTSGGNTGELFF. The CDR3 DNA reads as TGCGCCAGCAGCCAGGACACTAGCGGGGGTAACACCGGGGAGCTGTTTTTT.